These T cell receptor beta chains were read from a single sample in a study of T cells expressing NK-cell markers. TCRdb reprocessed the 5' RACE reads; each CDR3 protein has one entry and no DNA is given. This sample contains 450,000 to 600,000 distinct CDR3 sequences. Sequencing input: blood T cells: a sorted CD56 or NKG2C T cell subset, CD4+ or CD8+ T cells, or bulk PBMC T cells (not recorded which). These receptors all come from a man aged 18 to 30 in good health. CDR3s include the opening cysteine and the closing phenylalanine or tryptophan. Fields, in order: J gene, V gene, CDR3 protein.

>TRBJ1-2|TRBV20-1
CSPDFLRRGGTF
>TRBJ2-3|TRBV13
CASSHWREGPTDTQYF
>TRBJ2-1|TRBV12-3/TRBV12-4
CASSPAGGSASEQFF
>TRBJ2-1|TRBV4-1
CASSQGKLAGGINEQFF
>TRBJ2-5|TRBV29-1
CSVEGQGAKETQYF
>TRBJ2-3|TRBV29-1
CSAGGGEGSLADTQYF
>TRBJ2-1|TRBV5-1
CASRGGSYDEQFF
>TRBJ2-1|TRBV7-3
CASSPRAGGIDGEQFF
>TRBJ1-5|TRBV12-3/TRBV12-4
CASTPTVGPNSNQPQHF
>TRBJ1-1|TRBV3-1
CASSLMGQGESTEAFF
>TRBJ2-5|TRBV6-1
CASSEGGGLTETQYF
>TRBJ2-6|TRBV21-1
CASNTYKTIGVSGANVLTF
>TRBJ1-5|TRBV12-3/TRBV12-4
CASSLQGNGQPQHF
>TRBJ2-3|TRBV20-1
CSAQDSPGRQYYTQYF
>TRBJ2-1|TRBV7-9
CASSLARGVYNEQFF
>TRBJ2-3|TRBV4-2
CASSQGVSVYSTDTQYF
>TRBJ2-1|TRBV6-8
CASSTSSAPGQGVYEQFF
>TRBJ2-2|TRBV12-3/TRBV12-4
CASSSPGTWTGELFF
>TRBJ2-1|TRBV7-6
CASSFGGGGQFF
>TRBJ1-2|TRBV6-1
CATLGSGQGNYGYTF
>TRBJ2-7|TRBV27
CASRSLGSSYEQYF
>TRBJ2-4|TRBV4-2
CASSQGGRSGRDIQYF
>TRBJ2-5|TRBV14
CASSPGAKTQYF
>TRBJ2-5|TRBV6-5
CASSYLRPGQGVETQYF
>TRBJ2-2|TRBV12-3/TRBV12-4
CASSTDSQNTGELFF
>TRBJ1-2|TRBV4-1
CASSQGQAAPYGYTF
>TRBJ2-2|TRBV7-6
CASSRGDAGTGELFF
>TRBJ2-1|TRBV27
CASSYLTSGNSNEQFF
>TRBJ2-2|TRBV29-1
CSVEDRVRGTGELFF
>TRBJ2-1|TRBV18
CASSPESGRAGDEQFF
>TRBJ2-7|TRBV12-3/TRBV12-4
CASSLGGQTYEQYF
>TRBJ1-3|TRBV27
CASRESGLGGNTIYF
>TRBJ2-5|TRBV5-1
CASSPDPAETKETQYF
>TRBJ2-1|TRBV20-1
CSAIEGASYNEQFF
>TRBJ2-1|TRBV12-3/TRBV12-4
CASSPMDWEQFF
>TRBJ2-5|TRBV12-3/TRBV12-4
CASSPVGPLRGETQYF
>TRBJ2-7|TRBV20-1
CSARPDRDEQYF
>TRBJ2-2|TRBV7-9
CASSPSQGIAGELFF
>TRBJ2-5|TRBV7-8
CASSLTPEGETQYF
>TRBJ2-5|TRBV4-2
CASSQDWPAQETQYF